This T cell receptor beta chain was captured in a study of Ad26.COV2.S vaccination and SARS-CoV-2 variants. Overall study: Each vaccinee took Ad26.COV2.S intramuscularly, once or twice 56 days apart.

Study-wide points: Comparability of non-spike TCR breadth was observed across vaccine and placebo recipients. People who got the vaccine had more spike-specific TCR breadth than people who got placebo. After vaccination, substantial breadth of spike-specific CD8+ and CD4+ responses was reported.

Clones were sequenced by immunoSEQ multiplex PCR, and TCRdb holds only the in-frame ones, with some missing. The sample lists 300,000 to 350,000 clones; around 89% were seen once. As to this clone: Its antigen is undetermined.

Treatment here: roughly 20 received Ad26.COV2.S at low or high dose, single or two shots; roughly five received placebo; per-sample allocation not given. Specimen acquisition occurred on day 63 following the initial vaccine or placebo injection. Germline CDR1 SGHVT, CDR2 SQSDAQ. The CDR3 is made up of 15 amino acids. V gave up 5 bases and J gave up 2 bases, with 16 bases separating them. The sample was peripheral blood, taken in a trial of Ad26.COV2.S vaccine versus placebo. The rearrangement uses TRBV7-4 and TRBJ2-7, with a tentative D call TRBD1 (6 bases). The sequence was obtained from a person aged 18-65 years who received the Ad26.COV2.S COVID-19 vaccine or a placebo. This CDR3 reads CASSPGHLVTYEQYF. Here the CDR3 DNA reads TGTGCCAGCAGCCCGGGACATCTAGTAACCTACGAGCAGTACTTC.